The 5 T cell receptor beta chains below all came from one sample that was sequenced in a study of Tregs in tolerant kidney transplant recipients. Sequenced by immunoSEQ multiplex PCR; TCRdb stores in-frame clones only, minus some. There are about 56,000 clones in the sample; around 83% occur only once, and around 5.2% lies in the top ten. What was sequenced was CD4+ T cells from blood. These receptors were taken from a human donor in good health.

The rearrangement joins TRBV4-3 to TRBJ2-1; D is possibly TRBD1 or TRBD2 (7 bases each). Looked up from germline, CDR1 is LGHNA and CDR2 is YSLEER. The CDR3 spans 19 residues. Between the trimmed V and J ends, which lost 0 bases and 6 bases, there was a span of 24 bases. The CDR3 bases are TGCGCCAGCAGCCAAGATTCGGTTGGCGGGAGAGGGGGCGCCAATGAGCAGTTCTTC. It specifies CASSQDSVGGRGGANEQFF.

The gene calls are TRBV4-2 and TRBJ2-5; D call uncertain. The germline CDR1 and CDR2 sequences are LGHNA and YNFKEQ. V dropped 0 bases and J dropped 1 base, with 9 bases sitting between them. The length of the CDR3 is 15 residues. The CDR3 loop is CASSQDWAVQETQYF. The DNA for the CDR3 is TGTGCCAGCAGCCAAGATTGGGCGGTCCAAGAGACCCAGTACTTC.

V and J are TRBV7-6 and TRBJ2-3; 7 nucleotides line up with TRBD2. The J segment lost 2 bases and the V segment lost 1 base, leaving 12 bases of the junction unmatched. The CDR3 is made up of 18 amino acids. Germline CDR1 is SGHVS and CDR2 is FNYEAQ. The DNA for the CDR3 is TGTGCCAGCAGCTTAGTACTCGCGTCGGGAGGAAACACAGATACGCAGTATTTT. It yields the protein CASSLVLASGGNTDTQYF. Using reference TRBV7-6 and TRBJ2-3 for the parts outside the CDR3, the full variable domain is GAGVSQSPRYKVTKRGQDVALRCDPISGHVSLYWYRQALGQGPEFLTYFNYEAQQDKSGLPNDRFSAERPEGSISTLTIQRTEQRDSAMYRCASSLVLASGGNTDTQYFGPGTRLTVL.

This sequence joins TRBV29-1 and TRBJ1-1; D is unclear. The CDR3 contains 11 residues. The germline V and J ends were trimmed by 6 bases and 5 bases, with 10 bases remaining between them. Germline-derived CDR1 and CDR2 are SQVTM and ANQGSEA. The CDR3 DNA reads TGCAGCGTAACGATGAGAACTGAAGCTTTCTTT. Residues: CSVTMRTEAFF.

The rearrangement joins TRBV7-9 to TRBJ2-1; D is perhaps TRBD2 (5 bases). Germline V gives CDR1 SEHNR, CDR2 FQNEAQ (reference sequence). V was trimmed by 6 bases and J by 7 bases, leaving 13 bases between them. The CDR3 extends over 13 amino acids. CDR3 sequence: CASRQAAGNEQFF. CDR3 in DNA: TGTGCCAGCAGACAAGCGGCTGGGAATGAGCAGTTCTTC.